The clone carrying this T cell receptor (beta chain) has only a few counts. Its target is unknown. CDR3 length equals 17 residues. Trimming took off 0 bases at V and 1 base at J, with 16 bases between the two ends. The V gene's germline CDR1 is LGHNA and CDR2 YSLEER. 5'RACE primed at constant segments yielded TCR alpha and TCR beta cDNA libraries bearing sample barcodes and UMIs. TCRdb reprocessed the 5' RACE reads via MiXCR and lists one record per CDR3 protein. The sample has some 600,000 distinct CDR3 sequences; 15% to 20% are singletons. The sample is drawn from a study of T-cell memory formation after mild COVID-19. Study-level information: Clusters of TCRs were largely donor specific. Points from the study as a whole: The CD4+ clones that contracted clustered mainly within CM and EM, and the CD8+ clones concentrated in EMRA.

This clonotype was obtained from an adult woman who had mild COVID-19 (a few samples of this study predate the infection). Cell type and time point are not known. The rearrangement links TRBV4-3 to TRBJ2-7; no definite D call. The sequenced material came from PBMCs or a T cell subset sorted from them (not recorded which). The CDR3 sequence is CASSQDYKAHRSYEQYF. The CDR3 nucleotides are TGCGCCAGCAGCCAAGATTATAAGGCTCACAGATCCTACGAGCAGTACTTC.